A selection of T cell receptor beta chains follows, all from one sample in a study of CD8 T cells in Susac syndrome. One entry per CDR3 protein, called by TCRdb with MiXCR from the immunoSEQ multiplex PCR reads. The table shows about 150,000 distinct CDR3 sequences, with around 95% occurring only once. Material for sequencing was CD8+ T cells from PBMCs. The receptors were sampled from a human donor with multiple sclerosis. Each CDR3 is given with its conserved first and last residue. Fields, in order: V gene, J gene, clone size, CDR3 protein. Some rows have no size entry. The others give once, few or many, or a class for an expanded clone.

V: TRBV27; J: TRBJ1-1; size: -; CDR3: CASSLKGQGNTEAFF
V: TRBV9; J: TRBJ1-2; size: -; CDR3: CASSVRDGGTYGYTF
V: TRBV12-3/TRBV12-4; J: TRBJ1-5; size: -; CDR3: CASSPQVWGNQPQHF
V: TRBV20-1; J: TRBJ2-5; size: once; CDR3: CSAATDSSEETQYF
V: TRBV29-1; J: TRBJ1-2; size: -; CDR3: CSVEGQQTRDYGYTF
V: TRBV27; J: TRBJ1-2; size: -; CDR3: CASSLTTAQRRYGYTF
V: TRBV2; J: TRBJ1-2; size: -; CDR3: CAREVRDGGGGYTF
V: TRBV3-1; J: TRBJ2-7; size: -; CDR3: CASSQEGPGQAYEQYF
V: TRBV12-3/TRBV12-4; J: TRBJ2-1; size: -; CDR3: CASSYRRYNEQFF
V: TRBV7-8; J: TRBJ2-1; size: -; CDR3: CASSSGTSRNEQFF
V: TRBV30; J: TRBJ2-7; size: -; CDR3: CAWSEAYEQYF
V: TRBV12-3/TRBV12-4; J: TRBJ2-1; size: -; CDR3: CASSQGRGVGNEQFF
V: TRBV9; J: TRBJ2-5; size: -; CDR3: CASSVEGLGQTQYF
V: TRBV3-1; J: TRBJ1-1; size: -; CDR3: CASSQDPNTEAFF
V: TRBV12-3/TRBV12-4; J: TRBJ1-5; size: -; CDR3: CASTSGAAGAQHF
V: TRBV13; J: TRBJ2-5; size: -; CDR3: CASSIQGGETQYF
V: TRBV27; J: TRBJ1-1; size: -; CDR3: CASSLSQGVNTEAFF
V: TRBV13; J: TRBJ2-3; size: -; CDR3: CASSDRAPNTDTQYF
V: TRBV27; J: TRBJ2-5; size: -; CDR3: CASSSTEGTRETQYF
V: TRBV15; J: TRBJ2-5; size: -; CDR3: CATSREMTRQETQYF
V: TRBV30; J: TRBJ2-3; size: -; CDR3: CVEYRGPTQYF
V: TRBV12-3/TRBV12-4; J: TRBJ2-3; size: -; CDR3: CASSFRGRGTDTQYF
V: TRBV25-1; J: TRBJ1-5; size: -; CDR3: CASSDSGFAQPQHF
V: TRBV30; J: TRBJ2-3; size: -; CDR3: CAWRDRDTDTQYF
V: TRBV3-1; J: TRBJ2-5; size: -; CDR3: CASSQEAGRGETQYF
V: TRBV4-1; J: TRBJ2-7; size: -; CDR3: CASSQAFEREQYF
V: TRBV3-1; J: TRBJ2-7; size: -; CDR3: CASSLRTVPYEQYF
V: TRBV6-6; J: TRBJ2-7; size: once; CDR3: CASSPDRSSYEQYF
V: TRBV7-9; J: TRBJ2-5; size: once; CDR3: CASSSPGQGDQETQYF
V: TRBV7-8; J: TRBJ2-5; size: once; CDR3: CASLKSGQETQYF
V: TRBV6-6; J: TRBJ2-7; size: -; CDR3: CASSYSGREQYF
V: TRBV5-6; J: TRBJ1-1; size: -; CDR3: CASSFRSWSTEAFF
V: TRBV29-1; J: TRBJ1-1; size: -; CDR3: CSVEAGTEAFF
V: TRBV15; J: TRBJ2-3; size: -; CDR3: CATSDGTAATQYF
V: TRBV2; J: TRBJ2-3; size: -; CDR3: CASRAGTHSTDTQYF
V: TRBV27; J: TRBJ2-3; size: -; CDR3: CASSLGNENTQYF
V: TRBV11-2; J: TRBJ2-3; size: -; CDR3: CASSPTPAGIDTQYF
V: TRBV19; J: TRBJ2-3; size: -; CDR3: CASSRERGGSDTQYF
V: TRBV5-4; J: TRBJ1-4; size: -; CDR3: CASSSGRSIVEKLFF
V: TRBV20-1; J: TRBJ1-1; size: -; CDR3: CSAFRGEAFF
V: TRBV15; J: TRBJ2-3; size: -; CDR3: CATSRDKGLAGTDTQYF
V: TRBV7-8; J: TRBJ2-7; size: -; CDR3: CASSPTGQIYEQYF
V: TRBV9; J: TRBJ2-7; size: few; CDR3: CASSVDAGFYEQYF
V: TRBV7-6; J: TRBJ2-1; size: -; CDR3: CASSPGPALAGVYEQFF
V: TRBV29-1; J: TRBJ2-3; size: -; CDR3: CSALSSTTDTQYF
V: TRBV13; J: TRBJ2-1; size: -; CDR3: CASSSNPTGMSSYNEQFF
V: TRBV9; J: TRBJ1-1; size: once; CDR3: CASSVEGQGTEAFF